This TCR beta chain was sequenced during a study of blood T cell repertoires in COVID-19 (dated by TCRdb to 2020 to 2021). Regarding the complete study: Samples covering the acute and convalescent phases of COVID-19 were provided by collaborators in the United States, Italy and Spain. The prospective study material was composed of cDNA or gDNA derived from T cells, B-cell-depleted T cells, or PBMCs. The dataset comprised deeply sampled blood TCRbeta repertoires from subjects exposed to, actively infected with, or recovered from COVID-19. The repertoires were released in a freely available public database meant as a resource for research on the immune response to SARS-CoV-2. Samples were obtained from the ongoing ImmuneRACE study (first 160 participants) and from some 1,300 subjects provided by 6 global collaborators. A de-identified subject ID, COVID-19 status, age in years and sex were almost always included in the sample metadata. Where HLA class I and class II types were available, the types were taken from metadata supplied by the sample provider, not from assay-based typing.

Turning to this clone: Its specific antigen is unknown. Base qualities are not at hand, and no much larger clone is one base apart.

The CDR3, from cysteine to phenylalanine, totals 18 residues. Of the read, only the CDR3 DNA is kept; its 54 bases are in frame from base 1. V is pruned by 3 bases and J by 7 bases, leaving 11 bases of the junction without a gene match. The germline V gene yields KGHDR for CDR1 and SFDVKD for CDR2. Beyond this particular receptor, the publication reports: Clinical and demographic metadata were provided uncurated, with the amount varying by source and participant.

TCRbeta CDR3 regions were amplified from genomic DNA by means of the immunoSEQ Assay, a bias-controlled multiplex PCR. The authors' pipeline ran thus. The number of nucleated cells in each sample was estimated from the amplification of reference gene primers within the assay. Sequence reads were collapsed and filtered to measure the absolute abundance of every unique TCRbeta CDR3 rearrangement. For each sample, productive Simpson clonality was calculated as the square root of Simpson's diversity index across productive rearrangements. TCRdb took this table from immuneACCESS and kept in-frame rearrangements with V and J called. Such tables lack part of the clones; where checked against another copy, unresolved V genes explain under half of the gap, and the rest is unexplained. The D gene and trimming were derived from the DNA, and the V and J assignments and clone size from that table. This sample is represented by over 250,000 clones; approximately 86% of them were singletons. The ten largest clones capture around 0.78% of the sample.

Whole blood was collected in K2EDTA tubes by collaborating institutions according to the institutions' own protocols. For TCRbeta analysis, collaborator samples were shipped as frozen whole blood, as isolated PBMCs, or as DNA extracted from either sample type. The sequence is built from TRBV24-1 and TRBJ2-1, with 13 middle bases fitting TRBD2. The specimen sequenced was peripheral blood. This TCR was recovered from a woman aged 25 to 39 with acute or convalescent COVID-19. The DNA is as follows: TGTGCCACCAGTGATGAGGGGACTAGCGGGGTTCAAAGGAATGAGCAGTTCTTC. Its coded protein is CATSDEGTSGVQRNEQFF.